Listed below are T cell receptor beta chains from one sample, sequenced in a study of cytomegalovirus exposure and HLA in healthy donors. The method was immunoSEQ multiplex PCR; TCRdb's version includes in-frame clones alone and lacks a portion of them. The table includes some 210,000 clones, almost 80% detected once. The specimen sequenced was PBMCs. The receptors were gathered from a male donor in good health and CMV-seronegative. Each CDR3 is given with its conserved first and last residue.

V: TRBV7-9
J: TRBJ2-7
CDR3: CASSLAGTSVDEQYF

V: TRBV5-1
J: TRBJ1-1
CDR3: CASSLSAANTEAFF

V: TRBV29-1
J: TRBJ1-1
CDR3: CSVDEGLNTEAFF

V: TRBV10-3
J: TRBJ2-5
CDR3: CAISESTEETQYF

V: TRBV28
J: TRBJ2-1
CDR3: CASSSGTSGTGSYNEQFF

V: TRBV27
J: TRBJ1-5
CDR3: CASSLTGKGQPQHF

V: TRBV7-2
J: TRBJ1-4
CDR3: CASSSDRGPKLFF

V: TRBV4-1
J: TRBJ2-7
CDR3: CASSQAPGEVNEQYF

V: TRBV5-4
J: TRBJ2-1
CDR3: CASSAKREMYNEQFF

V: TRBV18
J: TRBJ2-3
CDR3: CASSPSSGNTDTQYF

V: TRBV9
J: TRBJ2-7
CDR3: CASSVAQRVYEQYF

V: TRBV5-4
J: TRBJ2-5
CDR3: CASSLYGRATETQYF

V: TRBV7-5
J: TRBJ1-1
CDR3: CARSLGPKTQGPEAFF

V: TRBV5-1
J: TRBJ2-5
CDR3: CASSLRTGVEETQYF

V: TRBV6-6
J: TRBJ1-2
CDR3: CASSRQGSKGGYTF

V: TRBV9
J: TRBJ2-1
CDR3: CASSVVILAGGGGNEQFF

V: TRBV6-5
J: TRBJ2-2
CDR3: CASSPRSTGELFF

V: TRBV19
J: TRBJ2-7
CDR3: CASSWAGVDEQYF

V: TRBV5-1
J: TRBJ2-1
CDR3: CASSYGLAGVNEQFF

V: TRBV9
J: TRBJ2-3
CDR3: CASSVAVQASTDTQYF

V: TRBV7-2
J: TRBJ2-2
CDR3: CASSLSRELFF

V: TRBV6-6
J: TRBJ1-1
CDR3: CASCSWQVNTEAFF

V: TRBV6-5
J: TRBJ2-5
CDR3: CATSPGDRGLETQYF

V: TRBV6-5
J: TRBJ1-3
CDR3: CASSYSPGFGNTIYF

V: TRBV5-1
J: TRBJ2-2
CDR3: CASSFRTSGTGELFF

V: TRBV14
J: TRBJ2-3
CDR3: CASSRRKGTGGGDTQYF

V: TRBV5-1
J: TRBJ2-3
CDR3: CASSRDYLGDTQYF

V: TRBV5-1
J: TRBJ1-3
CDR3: CASSLGTGPSGNTIYF

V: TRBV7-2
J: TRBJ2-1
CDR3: CASSPRESSYNEQFF

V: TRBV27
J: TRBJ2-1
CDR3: CASTTEGEGSYNEQFF

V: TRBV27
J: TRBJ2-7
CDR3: CASSYSAGVGSYEQYF

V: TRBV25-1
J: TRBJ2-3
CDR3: CASTGRLAGFGDTQYF

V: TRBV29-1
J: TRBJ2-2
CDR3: CSVGTSGRTRTGELFF

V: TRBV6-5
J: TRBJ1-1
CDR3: CASSYSTVRGSEAFF

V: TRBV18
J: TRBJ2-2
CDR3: CASHLREAGELFF

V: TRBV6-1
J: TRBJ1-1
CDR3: CASSEGLGNTEAFF

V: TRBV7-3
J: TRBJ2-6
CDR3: CASGHRKGANVLTF

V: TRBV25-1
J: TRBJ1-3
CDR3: CASSELGTGGNTIYF

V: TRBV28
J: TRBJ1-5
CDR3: CASSGASSNQPQHF

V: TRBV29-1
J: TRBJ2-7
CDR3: CSVGGTGKAHEQYF

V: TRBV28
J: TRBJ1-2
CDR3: CASSSLSRPLNYGYTF

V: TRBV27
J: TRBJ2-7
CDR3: CASRPGEAGRYEQYF

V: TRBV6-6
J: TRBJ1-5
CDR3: CASSWTAYSNQPQHF

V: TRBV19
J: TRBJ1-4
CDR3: CASSGQKTTNEKLFF

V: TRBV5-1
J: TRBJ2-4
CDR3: CASSLAGIQYF

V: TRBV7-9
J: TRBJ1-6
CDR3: CASSFVGSPEGSYNSPLHF

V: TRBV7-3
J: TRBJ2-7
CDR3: CASSLTGEAYEQYF

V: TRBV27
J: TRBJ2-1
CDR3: CASSPSPSIEQFF

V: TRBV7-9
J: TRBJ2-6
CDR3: CSSSLDNSGANVLTF

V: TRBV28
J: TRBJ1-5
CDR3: CASSPRDREDQPQHF

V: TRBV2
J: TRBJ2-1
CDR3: CASSDEIARPNEQFF

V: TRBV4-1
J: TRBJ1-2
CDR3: CASNTGRGDGYTF

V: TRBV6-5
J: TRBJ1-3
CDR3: CASGYGSGNTIYF

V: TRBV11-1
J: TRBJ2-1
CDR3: CASSLAPGQRYNEQFF

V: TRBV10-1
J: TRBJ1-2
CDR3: CASSPGTANYGYTF

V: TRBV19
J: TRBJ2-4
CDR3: CASTAGTKNIQYF

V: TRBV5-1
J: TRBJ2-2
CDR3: CASSSGQGAETGELFF

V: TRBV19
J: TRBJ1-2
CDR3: CASSSGTNYGYTF

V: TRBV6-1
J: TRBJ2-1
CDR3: CATNRGYNEQFF